These 28 T cell receptor beta chains were sequenced from one sample in a study of regulatory T cells in long-lasting Graves disease. Time point in this sample: persistent/refractory GD, antithyroid drugs over 5 years with positive TRAb. RNA extracted from PBMCs served as the sequencing template. With iRepertoire HTBI primers and Arm-PCR of CDR3 regions, TCR beta libraries were built. Using its own MiXCR run on the multiplex PCR reads, TCRdb lists one record per CDR3 protein. The data contain about 470,000 distinct CDR3 sequences, about 22% of them singletons. Specimen: peripheral blood mononuclear cells (PBMCs), collected when the disease was refractory, from a patient treated with antithyroid drugs. These TCRs come from a female donor with Graves disease.

The chain is built from TRBV12-3 or TRBV12-4 and TRBJ2-2; weak D call: TRBD2 (6 bases). The CDR3 has 15 amino acids. Trimming removed 1 base from V and 5 bases from J, with 11 bases in between. The CDR3 loop is CASSLVAVLTGELFF. As DNA, the CDR3 is TGTGCCAGCAGTTTAGTAGCGGTATTAACCGGGGAGCTGTTTTTT.

A remark on this clonotype: With a much larger clone just one base away, this may be a read error. This chain joins TRBV2 and TRBJ2-2, with D perhaps TRBD1 (5 bases). The CDR3 totals 14 residues. CDR1 and CDR2 (germline): SNHLY, FYNNEI. V gave up 7 bases and J gave up 7 bases, with 16 bases separating them. The CDR3 DNA reads TGTGCCAGCAACTCAATAGTGGACATCGGGGAGCTGTTTTTT. Protein: CASNSIVDIGELFF.

The J gene is TRBJ1-1, the V gene TRBV9; no clear D gene. V lost 0 bases and J 5 bases, leaving 14 bases between the germline ends. Germline V gene sequence: CDR1 SGDLS, CDR2 YYNGEE. The CDR3 extends over 15 amino acids. The CDR3 nucleotides read TGTGCCAGCAGCGTAGATCCGGGGAGGAAGACTGAAGCTTTCTTT. Translation gives CASSVDPGRKTEAFF.

This clonotype was seen only a few times. V is TRBV30 and J is TRBJ2-2; D perhaps matches TRBD1 (6 bases). This CDR3 spans 15 amino acids. Germline CDR1 GTSNPN, CDR2 SVGIG (reference sequence). V lost 3 bases, J lost 7 bases, and 18 bases lay in between. For the CDR3, the DNA is TGTGCCTGGAGCGCGACAGGCGGAGGTATCGGGGAGCTGTTTTTT. The encoded protein is CAWSATGGGIGELFF. The whole variable domain, remainder taken from reference TRBV30 and TRBJ2-2, is SQTIHQWPATLVQPVGSPLSLECTVEGTSNPNLYWYRQAAGRGLQLLFYSVGIGQISSEVPQNLSASRPQDRQFILSSKKLLLSDSGFYLCAWSATGGGIGELFFGEGSRLTVL.

The chain has TRBV7-9 and TRBJ2-3, with 10 bases identical to TRBD1. The germline V gene has CDR1 SEHNR and CDR2 FQNEAQ (reference sequence). The J segment lost 6 bases and the V segment lost 3 bases, leaving 6 bases of the junction unmatched. This CDR3 region has 15 residues. The CDR3 nucleotides read TGTGCCAGCAGCTTCGGACAGGGGGTCGCCGATACGCAGTATTTT. Amino acids: CASSFGQGVADTQYF.

Details on this clonotype: One end of the junction is discordant with germline, which a read error may explain. The V gene is TRBV7-3, the J gene TRBJ2-5; D unresolved. This CDR3 region has 15 residues. The germline V gene has CDR1 SGHTA and CDR2 FQGTGA. The CDR3 DNA sequence: TGCGCCAGCAGCCCGGCCCCGGTAGTCAGAGAGACCCAGTACTTC. Its translation is CASSPAPVVRETQYF. Full variable domain (outside the CDR3, taken from reference TRBV7-3 and TRBJ2-5): GAGVSQTPSNKVTEKGKYVELRCDPISGHTALYWYRQSLGQGPEFLIYFQGTGAADDSGLPNDRFFAVRPEGSVSTLKIQRTERGDSAVYLCASSPAPVVRETQYFGPGTRLLVL.

Worth noting for this clonotype: This sequence is one base from a far larger clone and is likely a read error. Lacking the conserved final phenylalanine or tryptophan, this CDR3 likely reflects a read error. The chain has TRBV12-3 or TRBV12-4 and TRBJ2-7; D unresolved. The CDR3 runs 12 residues. Trimming shortened V by 5 bases and J by 2 bases, and 7 bases separated the two germline ends. CDR3 region: CASSPLPYEQYL. As DNA, the CDR3 is TGTGCCAGCAGTCCCCTCCCCTACGAGCAGTACCTC.

This clonotype was seen many times. The rearrangement uses TRBV28 and TRBJ2-2; D unclear. This CDR3 region has 16 residues. Per germline, CDR1 MDHEN and CDR2 SYDVKM. Trimming left V 3 bases short and J 4 bases short, with 15 bases between. Here the CDR3 DNA reads TGTGCCAGCAGTTTTCGGAAAGATTTGGCCACCGGGGAGCTGTTTTTT. Translation gives CASSFRKDLATGELFF.

Ten or more counts support this clonotype. This chain links TRBV11-2 with TRBJ2-7, with no clear D. Trimming removed 2 bases from V and 5 bases from J, with 7 bases in between. The CDR3 has 12 amino acids. Germline CDR1 reads SGHAT; CDR2 reads FQNNGV. The CDR3 DNA reads as TGTGCCAGCAGCTTACGGCCTCACGAGCAGTACTTC. Protein: CASSLRPHEQYF.

In this sample, this clonotype turned up many times. V usage is TRBV14 and J usage is TRBJ1-1, with D maybe TRBD1 (5 bases). The germline V gene encodes CDR1 SGHDN and CDR2 FVKESK. V gave up 6 bases and J gave up 6 bases, with 20 bases separating them. The CDR3 runs to 15 residues. The CDR3 loop is CASRSLTGPTPEAFF. CDR3 DNA: TGTGCCAGCAGGTCACTTACGGGACCCACTCCTGAAGCTTTCTTT.

This clonotype was counted between two and nine times. This chain links TRBV29-1 with TRBJ1-1; a weak D match, TRBD1 (5 bases). Germline V lookup: CDR1 SQVTM, CDR2 ANQGSEA. Trimming stripped 4 bases from V and 6 bases from J, with 18 bases between. This CDR3 has 14 residues. CDR3 loop: CSVAALRVGAEAFF. Here the CDR3 DNA reads TGCAGCGTTGCCGCGTTGCGGGTGGGGGCTGAAGCTTTCTTT.

At least ten counts were recorded for this clonotype. The V and J genes are TRBV28 and TRBJ1-2; 10 bases match TRBD1. Trimming took 5 bases from V and 8 from J; bases not matched to a gene: 17. The CDR3 is 17 amino acids. Germline V lookup: CDR1 MDHEN, CDR2 SYDVKM. The chain's CDR3 is CASSIVAGGQGISGYTF. The CDR3, as DNA: TGTGCCAGCAGTATTGTCGCTGGGGGACAGGGGATAAGCGGCTACACCTTC.

Ten or more counts support this clonotype. The chain is built from TRBV27 and TRBJ2-7; TRBD2 is a possible D gene (6 bases). The V gene lost 4 bases and the J gene lost 1 base, with 8 bases spanning the gap. The germline V gene has CDR1 MNHEY and CDR2 SMNVEV (reference sequence). This CDR3 has 13 amino acids. CDR3 loop: CASSWGESYEQYF. Written as DNA, the CDR3 is TGTGCCAGCAGTTGGGGGGAATCCTACGAGCAGTACTTC.

This clonotype has a handful of counts. The gene calls are TRBV25-1 and TRBJ2-7; TRBD1 might be the D (5 bases). CDR1 is MGHDK and CDR2 is SYGVNS in the germline V gene. Trimming left V 4 bases short and J 5 bases short, with 12 bases between. The CDR3 spans 13 residues. The CDR3: CASSAPGRHEQYF. In nucleotides, the CDR3 is TGTGCCAGCAGTGCCCCAGGGCGGCACGAGCAGTACTTC.

This clonotype was observed a few times. The J gene is TRBJ1-5, the V gene TRBV28; D remains ambiguous. V was trimmed by 7 bases and J by 2 bases, leaving 12 bases between them. The CDR3 spans 14 residues. Germline lookup yields CDR1 MDHEN and CDR2 SYDVKM. The DNA for the CDR3 is TGTGCCAGCACCCCCGGCGGGGGCAATCAGCCCCAGCATTTT. Its translation is CASTPGGGNQPQHF.

This clonotype has just a few counts. V gene TRBV5-1 combines with J gene TRBJ1-5, with D maybe TRBD1 (5 bases). The ends were cut back, 4 bases at V and 6 bases at J, with 14 bases in the middle. Germline V gene data show CDR1 as SGHRS and CDR2 as YFSETQ. The CDR3 sequence is 14 residues long. CDR3 sequence (DNA): TGCGCCAGCAGCCCGGCTCAGGGTGGTCAGCCCCAGCATTTT. Encoded protein: CASSPAQGGQPQHF.

In this sample, this clonotype turned up many times. V gene TRBV10-3 combines with J gene TRBJ2-5; TRBD1 agrees at 9 bases. Germline CDR1 reads ENHRY; CDR2 reads SYGVKD. The CDR3 is 14 residues long. Trimming removed 6 bases from V and 5 bases from J; junction bases left unmatched: 7. CDR3 region: CAISPGQGGETQYF. CDR3 nucleotides: TGTGCCATCAGCCCGGGACAGGGCGGGGAGACCCAGTACTTC.

The chain recombines TRBV12-3 or TRBV12-4 with TRBJ2-3; no definite D call. Trimming shortened V by 3 bases and J by 0 bases, and 10 bases separated the two germline ends. This CDR3 comprises 15 residues. The CDR3 protein is CASSFPPDSTDTQYF. In DNA form, the CDR3 reads TGTGCCAGCAGTTTCCCCCCGGACAGCACAGATACGCAGTATTTT.

V is TRBV12-3 or TRBV12-4 and J is TRBJ2-3, with TRBD2 as a possible D gene (5 bases). V was shortened by 1 base and J by 2 bases, with 13 bases between the two germline ends. CDR3 length: 16 amino acids. DNA for the CDR3: TGTGCCAGCAGTTTAGACGGCGGACTGATCACAGATACGCAGTATTTT. Protein product: CASSLDGGLITDTQYF.

The chain recombines TRBV5-1 with TRBJ2-6; a weak D match, TRBD1 (5 bases). The CDR3 is made up of 16 amino acids. CDR1 is SGHRS and CDR2 is YFSETQ in the germline V gene. V shed 1 base and J shed 0 bases, with 8 bases lying between them. In DNA, the CDR3 is TGCGCCAGCAGCTTGCCAGGGAACTCTGGGGCCAACGTCCTGACTTTC. Its translation: CASSLPGNSGANVLTF.

The chain recombines TRBV19 with TRBJ2-7; 9 positions agree with TRBD2. This CDR3 region has 14 residues. The V gene's germline CDR1 is LNHDA and CDR2 SQIVND (reference sequence). V gave up 7 bases and J gave up 5 bases; unmatched junction bases: 9. The CDR3 sequence: CASKVASGTDEQYF. The CDR3 region has the DNA TGTGCCAGTAAGGTCGCTAGCGGGACCGACGAGCAGTACTTC. Together with reference TRBV19 and TRBJ2-7, the CDR3 gives the full variable domain: DGGITQSPKYLFRKEGQNVTLSCEQNLNHDAMYWYRQDPGQGLRLIYYSQIVNDFQKGDIAEGYSVSREKKESFPLTVTSAQKNPTAFYLCASKVASGTDEQYFGPGTRLTVT.

This clonotype has a count of ten or more. The chain combines TRBV29-1 with TRBJ1-2, with D perhaps TRBD1 (6 bases). The CDR3 spans 12 residues. Germline values: CDR1 SQVTM, CDR2 ANQGSEA. Trimming took 6 bases from V and 6 from J, leaving 14 bases between them. As DNA, the CDR3 is TGCAGCGTCGGAGGGGGGGGGGATGGCTACACCTTC. It yields the protein CSVGGGGDGYTF.

The chain is built from TRBV20-1 and TRBJ1-1, with 8 bases matching TRBD1. The germline CDR1 and CDR2 sequences are DFQATT and SNEGSKA (reference sequence). The V gene end was trimmed by 5 bases and the J gene end by 3 bases; junction bases not matched to a gene: 8. The CDR3 runs to 14 residues. CDR3 bases: TGCAGTGCTCTCAGGGGGCGGTCGGACACTGAAGCTTTCTTT. Translating it yields CSALRGRSDTEAFF.

The chain joins TRBV28 to TRBJ2-1, with TRBD2 matching over 8 bases. This CDR3 has 15 amino acids. Germline V gene lookup returns CDR1 MDHEN and CDR2 SYDVKM. V was clipped by 6 bases and J by 5 bases; unmatched bases: 9. CDR3 sequence (DNA): TGTGCCAGCAGCCCGGGACTAGTGAGGAACAATGAGCAGTTCTTC. It specifies CASSPGLVRNNEQFF.

The chain employs TRBV7-9 and TRBJ1-4; 9 bases align to TRBD1. The germline V gene encodes CDR1 SEHNR and CDR2 FQNEAQ (reference sequence). Trimming at V came to 5 bases and at J to 7 bases, leaving 11 bases not matched to a gene. CDR3 length: 16 amino acids. The CDR3 coding sequence is TGTGCCAGCAGCCGACCCCTTACAGGGGGCGGTGAAAAACTGTTTTTT. This encodes CASSRPLTGGGEKLFF.

In regard to this clonotype: A much larger clone is a single base away; this may be a read error. V is TRBV14 and J is TRBJ1-1, with D maybe TRBD1 (5 bases). The CDR3 has 15 residues. Germline CDR1 is SGHDN and CDR2 is FVKESK. This CDR3 is CANSPVGQGNTEAFF. DNA for the CDR3: TGTGCCAACAGCCCGGTGGGCCAGGGGAACACTGAAGCTTTCTTT.

The gene calls are TRBV29-1 and TRBJ1-1; D is ambiguous. Germline V gene data show CDR1 as SQVTM and CDR2 as ANQGSEA. This CDR3 region has 13 residues. Deletions cut 3 bases from V and 5 bases from J, with 13 bases between. The CDR3 sequence is CSVDVGPGTEAFF. The CDR3, as DNA: TGCAGCGTTGATGTCGGCCCGGGGACTGAAGCTTTCTTT.

In this sample, this clonotype turned up many times. The chain is built from TRBV28 and TRBJ1-2; D not certain. V was pared by 2 bases and J by 0 bases, with 4 bases between. The CDR3 loop spans 13 amino acids. Germline CDR1 reads MDHEN; CDR2 reads SYDVKM. The CDR3 DNA reads TGTGCCAGCAGTTTAAAATCTAACTATGGCTACACCTTC. The encoded protein is CASSLKSNYGYTF.